The 32 T cell receptor beta chains listed next were all sequenced from one sample in a study of blood T cell repertoires in COVID-19. Libraries were prepared by immunoSEQ multiplex PCR; TCRdb keeps only in-frame clonotypes and omits some of them. This table has about 270,000 clones, over 80% appearing once. Sequences were obtained from PBMCs or T cells enriched from blood (not recorded which). The source is a woman younger than 45 with acute COVID-19.

The chain is built from TRBV4-2 and TRBJ2-3; D is ambiguous. The CDR3 is 14 residues long. V was trimmed by 3 bases and J by 6 bases, leaving 13 bases between them. CDR1 is LGHNA and CDR2 is YNFKEQ in the germline V gene. In DNA form, the CDR3 reads TGTGCCAGCAGCCAGACAAAGTGGGTTGATACGCAGTATTTT. Translating gives CASSQTKWVDTQYF.

The V and J genes are TRBV27 and TRBJ2-1; no reliable D call. CDR1 and CDR2 from the germline V gene are MNHEY and SMNVEV (reference sequence). The V end was cut by 2 bases, the J end by 6 bases, with 14 bases between. There are 15 residues in the CDR3. CDR3 loop: CASSLVGRSSNEQFF. For the CDR3, the DNA is TGTGCCAGCAGTTTAGTGGGCCGTTCGAGCAATGAGCAGTTCTTC.

The chain uses TRBV19 and TRBJ1-6, with TRBD1 as a possible D gene (5 bases). The CDR3 contains 17 residues. Germline V gives CDR1 LNHDA, CDR2 SQIVND (reference sequence). The V gene lost 3 bases and the J gene lost 7 bases, with 19 bases spanning the gap. CDR3 sequence reads: CASSIYLPEGLNSPLHF. CDR3 nucleotide sequence: TGTGCCAGTAGTATTTACCTGCCGGAGGGGCTGAATTCACCCCTCCACTTT.

The chain links TRBV10-3 to TRBJ2-3; TRBD2 matches at 9 bases. Germline CDR1 ENHRY, CDR2 SYGVKD. CDR3 size: 14 residues. With V trimmed by 9 bases and J by 4 bases, 8 bases remained unmatched. The CDR3 loop is CAIFPGLAPDTQYF. The CDR3, as DNA: TGTGCCATTTTCCCGGGACTAGCACCAGATACGCAGTATTTT.

The chain carries TRBV28 and TRBJ2-1, with TRBD1 matching 10 bases. Per the germline V gene, CDR1 is MDHEN and CDR2 is SYDVKM. Losses at the gene ends were 5 bases for V and 6 bases for J; bases not matched to a gene: 7. The CDR3 covers 15 residues. The CDR3 nucleotides read TGTGCCAGCAGTCCCGGGACAGGGGTGGGCAATGAGCAGTTCTTC. As protein: CASSPGTGVGNEQFF.

The chain combines TRBV27 with TRBJ2-1; 11 bases align to TRBD2. Unmatched junction bases numbered 1, after V lost 3 bases and J lost 3 bases. From germline, CDR1 is MNHEY and CDR2 SMNVEV (reference sequence). This CDR3 has 15 amino acids. The CDR3 sequence is CASSLTSGNYNEQFF. In nucleotides, the CDR3 is TGTGCCAGCAGTTTGACTAGCGGGAACTACAATGAGCAGTTCTTC.

This chain uses TRBV11-2 with TRBJ2-7; TRBD2 might be the D (5 bases). V lost 4 bases, J lost 2 bases, and 15 bases lay in between. Germline CDR1 and CDR2: SGHAT and FQNNGV. The CDR3 totals 15 residues. CDR3 sequence reads: CASSSSYGITYEQYF. CDR3 in DNA: TGTGCCAGCAGCTCCAGTTACGGGATTACCTACGAGCAGTACTTC.

The V gene is TRBV4-1, the J gene TRBJ1-1, with D tentatively TRBD1 (6 bases). Germline loops: CDR1 MGHRA, CDR2 YSYEKL. Trimming removed 1 base at V and 2 bases at J, with 11 bases between. CDR3 size: 15 residues. CDR3 sequence (DNA): TGCGCCAGCAGCCAAGTCTCAGGGGCAAACACTGAAGCTTTCTTT. It encodes CASSQVSGANTEAFF.

J is TRBJ2-6 and V is TRBV6-2 or TRBV6-3, with 11 nucleotides matching TRBD2. The CDR3 has 19 amino acids. V shed 0 bases, J shed 0 bases, and the junction held 4 bases outside the gene matches. CDR1 and CDR2 (germline): MNHEY, SVGEGT. The CDR3 loop reads CASSYSTSGMVSGANVLTF. In nucleotides, the CDR3 is TGTGCCAGCAGTTACTCGACTAGCGGGATGGTCTCTGGGGCCAACGTCCTGACTTTC.

This chain joins TRBV28 and TRBJ2-2, with 7 nucleotides matching TRBD2. Trimming cost V 3 bases and J 4 bases; bases outside gene matches: 8. The CDR3 is 16 amino acids. Per the germline V gene, CDR1 is MDHEN and CDR2 is SYDVKM. Here the CDR3 reads CASSFGAGAGTGELFF. CDR3 sequence (DNA): TGTGCCAGCAGTTTCGGGGCGGGAGCGGGCACCGGGGAGCTGTTTTTT.

This rearrangement joins TRBV10-3 to TRBJ1-1; 9 nucleotides match TRBD1. Germline CDR1 ENHRY, CDR2 SYGVKD. The CDR3 has 13 amino acids. Trimming took 5 bases from V and 7 from J; bases not matched to a gene: 5. CDR3 in DNA: TGTGCCATCAGTCCCGGGACAGGGATTGAAGCTTTCTTT. This sequence encodes CAISPGTGIEAFF.

This sequence joins TRBV6-5 and TRBJ1-2; 11 bases are a match to TRBD1. The CDR3 has 15 residues. Losses at the gene ends were 0 bases for V and 6 bases for J; bases not matched to a gene: 3. CDR1 and CDR2 from the germline V gene are MNHEY and SVGAGI. The CDR3, as DNA: TGTGCCAGCAGTTACTCGGGGACAGGGGGTAATGGCTACACCTTC. The encoded protein is CASSYSGTGGNGYTF.

The J gene is TRBJ2-7, the V gene TRBV5-1, with D perhaps matching TRBD2 (6 bases). V gave up 4 bases and J gave up 6 bases, with 17 bases separating them. Germline V gives CDR1 SGHRS, CDR2 YFSETQ. The CDR3 extends over 14 amino acids. The CDR3 DNA reads as TGCGCCAGCAGCCTACCACGGGAGTCGGGCGAGCAGTACTTC. Translating it yields CASSLPRESGEQYF.

The chain joins TRBV27 to TRBJ2-7, with 10 bases matching TRBD1. Trimming at V came to 6 bases and at J to 5 bases, leaving 7 bases not matched to a gene. Germline V CDR1 and CDR2: MNHEY, SMNVEV (reference sequence). This CDR3 has 14 residues. CDR3 in amino acids: CASSKTGGPHEQYF. Written as DNA, the CDR3 is TGTGCCAGCAGCAAGACAGGGGGCCCCCACGAGCAGTACTTC.

The rearrangement uses TRBV27 and TRBJ2-7, with TRBD1 matching over 8 bases. V dropped 2 bases and J dropped 3; count of bases not matched to a gene: 3. The CDR3 contains 14 residues. The germline CDR1 and CDR2 sequences are MNHEY and SMNVEV (reference sequence). The CDR3 spells CASSLQTGDYEQYF. CDR3 nucleotides: TGTGCCAGCAGTTTACAGACAGGGGACTACGAGCAGTACTTC.

The chain carries TRBV5-4 and TRBJ2-5, with 10 bases fitting TRBD1. This CDR3 region has 14 residues. Germline trimming cut 3 bases from V and 5 bases from J; bases unmatched to any gene: 4. The germline gives CDR1 SGHNT, CDR2 YYREEE (reference sequence). CDR3 amino acids: CASSWTGGMETQYF. The CDR3 DNA reads as TGTGCCAGCAGCTGGACAGGGGGAATGGAGACCCAGTACTTC.

The J gene is TRBJ1-6, the V gene TRBV12-1; the table's D gene call, TRBD1, was not cross checked with the DNA. TRBV12-1 is termed a pseudogene. The CDR3 is 17 residues long. DNA of the CDR3: TGTGCCAGCAGCCACGCGGGACAGTCGTCCTATAATTCACCCCTCCACTTT. Its translation is CASSHAGQSSYNSPLHF.

The table lists this clone with many counts. The rearrangement joins TRBV4-1 to TRBJ2-1; D unclear. Germline V gene sequence: CDR1 MGHRA, CDR2 YSYEKL. The CDR3 loop spans 14 amino acids. The V end lost 2 bases, the J end lost 7 bases, and 12 bases lay between the germline ends. CDR3 DNA sequence: TGCGCCAGCAGCCAAAGTCTGGCCGTAAATGAGCAGTTCTTC. Protein: CASSQSLAVNEQFF.

This clone was detected only once. The chain recombines TRBV4-1 with TRBJ2-1; 7 bases fit TRBD2. The trim removed 0 bases at V and 10 bases at J, leaving 12 bases unmatched. Germline CDR1 and CDR2: MGHRA and YSYEKL. The CDR3 covers 16 residues. CDR3 sequence (DNA): TGCGCCAGCAGCCAAGACAGTCCAAGCGGGGTTAGGGAGCAGTTCTTC. This gives the protein CASSQDSPSGVREQFF.

The CDR3 is CASSLGGKALNEQFF. For the CDR3, the DNA is TGTGCCAGCAGCTTAGGCGGGAAGGCGTTGAATGAGCAGTTCTTC. The chain joins TRBV7-3 to TRBJ2-1; D possibly corresponds to TRBD2 (6 bases). Trimming took 2 bases from V and 7 from J, leaving 15 bases between them. The CDR3 loop spans 15 amino acids. CDR1 and CDR2 from the germline V gene are SGHTA and FQGTGA.

This sequence joins TRBV28 and TRBJ1-2, with unresolved D. Trimming took off 7 bases at V and 3 bases at J, with 12 bases between the two ends. The CDR3 consists of 13 residues. Per germline, CDR1 MDHEN and CDR2 SYDVKM. CDR3 DNA sequence: TGTGCCAGCACCCGCAGAGGGTACTATGGCTACACCTTC. Translating gives CASTRRGYYGYTF.

V is TRBV24-1 and J is TRBJ2-2; 7 nucleotides align to TRBD1. V lost 5 bases, J lost 4 bases, and 6 bases stayed unmatched. The CDR3 is made up of 15 amino acids. Per the germline V gene, CDR1 is KGHDR and CDR2 is SFDVKD. CDR3 nucleotide sequence: TGTGCCACCAGTGGTAACAGGGGTATCACCGGGGAGCTGTTTTTT. Its translation is CATSGNRGITGELFF.

This chain links TRBV2 with TRBJ2-6, with D maybe TRBD2 (6 bases). The CDR3 sequence is 15 residues long. Deletions cut 8 bases from V and 2 bases from J, with 13 bases between. CDR1 and CDR2 (germline): SNHLY, FYNNEI. CDR3 DNA sequence: TGTGCCAGCGGAGGAGGGGTGGCTGGGGCCAACGTCCTGACTTTC. This encodes CASGGGVAGANVLTF.

This clone occurred once. This chain links TRBV29-1 with TRBJ2-2, with a weak D call TRBD1 (7 bases). The CDR3 has 14 amino acids. Trimming cost V 2 bases and J 5 bases, with 12 bases left between them. CDR1 and CDR2 (germline): SQVTM, ANQGSEA. CDR3 region: CSVESQGGTGELFF. CDR3 in DNA: TGCAGCGTTGAAAGCCAGGGGGGAACCGGGGAGCTGTTTTTT.

The chain employs TRBV4-2 and TRBJ2-1, with TRBD1 as a possible D gene (6 bases). The V end lost 3 bases, the J end lost 9 bases, and 12 bases lay between the germline ends. CDR1 and CDR2 (germline): LGHNA, YNFKEQ. This CDR3 spans 13 amino acids. Here the CDR3 reads CASSQALGGEQFF. The CDR3 bases are TGTGCCAGCAGCCAGGCTCTAGGGGGTGAGCAGTTCTTC.

This sequence joins TRBV25-1 and TRBJ1-5; a weak D match, TRBD1 (6 bases). This CDR3 region has 14 residues. CDR1 and CDR2 (germline): MGHDK, SYGVNS. V lost 8 bases, J lost 1 base, and 12 bases lay in between. This chain's CDR3 is CASQEGGSNQPQHF. CDR3 in DNA: TGTGCCAGCCAGGAAGGGGGAAGCAATCAGCCCCAGCATTTT.

The chain links TRBV19 to TRBJ2-7; 9 positions agree with TRBD2. This CDR3 is built from 14 residues. The germline gives CDR1 LNHDA, CDR2 SQIVND (reference sequence). Germline trimming cut 5 bases from V and 5 bases from J; bases unmatched to any gene: 7. Here the CDR3 reads CASSGLAGDNEQYF. CDR3 coding DNA: TGTGCCAGTAGTGGGTTAGCGGGAGACAACGAGCAGTACTTC.

The J gene is TRBJ2-1, the V gene TRBV18, with 10 nucleotides matching TRBD2. Germline V CDR1 and CDR2: KGHSH, LQKENI. This CDR3 has 16 residues. V shed 3 bases and J 9 bases; nucleotides not matched to a gene: 11. DNA for the CDR3: TGTGCCAGCTCACCCTACGACCTAGCGGGAGTAGCTGAGCAGTTCTTC. The encoded protein is CASSPYDLAGVAEQFF.

Only a few counts were recorded for this clone. The chain has TRBV19 and TRBJ1-1, with 7 bases lining up with TRBD1. V lost 9 bases and J lost 2; bases outside the gene matches: 9. CDR1 and CDR2 from the germline V gene are LNHDA and SQIVND (reference sequence). The CDR3 is made up of 14 amino acids. The CDR3 DNA sequence: TGTGCCAGCATACAGGGACAGATAAACACTGAAGCTTTCTTT. Translated, it gives CASIQGQINTEAFF.

The rearrangement joins TRBV5-1 to TRBJ2-3; 9 positions match TRBD2. Trimming removed 1 base from V and 3 bases from J; junction bases left unmatched: 15. The CDR3 contains 19 residues. CDR1 and CDR2 (germline): SGHRS, YFSETQ. The CDR3 DNA sequence: TGCGCCAGCAGCTTGACGTCATCGCTAGCGGGACTTGGTACAGATACGCAGTATTTT. Translated, it gives CASSLTSSLAGLGTDTQYF.

The chain uses TRBV27 and TRBJ2-3, with no clear D. V shed 6 bases and J shed 0 bases, with 10 bases lying between them. The CDR3 extends over 14 amino acids. CDR1 is MNHEY, CDR2 SMNVEV, per germline (reference sequence). The CDR3 is CASSHSPSTDTQYF. CDR3 nucleotides: TGTGCCAGCAGCCATAGTCCTAGCACAGATACGCAGTATTTT.

This chain uses TRBV3-1 (or the pseudogene TRBV3-2) with TRBJ1-1; D uncertain. Germline V gives CDR1 LGHDT, CDR2 YNNKEL (reference sequence). The CDR3 sequence is 12 residues long. V shed 4 bases and J shed 6 bases, with 9 bases lying between them. The CDR3 DNA reads as TGTGCCAGCAGCCGGAGTGAGGCTGAAGCTTTCTTT. Protein sequence: CASSRSEAEAFF.